This entry features one T cell receptor (beta chain) sequence. Participants were aged about 18 to 100 years from roughly 26 US areas. Recovery among Cohort 3 donors was established by two negative PCRs, clearance, or symptom resolution. This sample stems from a study of blood T cell repertoires in COVID-19. The wider study: PBMCs, B-cell-depleted T cells, or T cells provided the cDNA or gDNA that made up the material.

Per the original data handling: By means of reference gene primer amplification, nucleated cell counts were estimated. Data came from immunoSEQ multiplex PCR; TCRdb stores just in-frame clones and leaves some out. D and trimming come from the DNA, and the V and J calls and clone size come from that table. Among approximately 170,000 clones listed, approximately 80% were seen once. CDR1 is MDHEN, CDR2 SYDVKM, per germline. The CDR3 has 15 residues. V trimming: 5 bases; J trimming: 1 base; junction bases outside the gene matches: 7. This receptor was obtained from a woman aged 45 to 65 who had recovered from COVID-19. The source material was PBMCs or T cells enriched from blood (not recorded which). The V call is TRBV28, the J call TRBJ2-5, with 7 bases that match TRBD1. The CDR3 DNA reads as TGTGCCAGCAGTCCCGGGACAGCAACCCAAGAGACCCAGTACTTC. It is translated as CASSPGTATQETQYF. The full variable domain, rest sourced from reference TRBV28 and TRBJ2-5, is DVKVTQSSRYLVKRTGEKVFLECVQDMDHENMFWYRQDPGLGLRLIYFSYDVKMKEKGDIPEGYSVSREKKERFSLILESASTNQTSMYLCASSPGTATQETQYFGPGTRLLVL.